The 14 T cell receptor beta chains below come from one sample, sequenced in a study of CD8 T cells in ankylosing spondylitis. TCRdb reprocessed the 5' RACE reads via MiXCR and lists one record per CDR3 protein. Of approximately 340,000 distinct CDR3 sequences listed, about 14% were seen once; the top ten hold less than 1.1%. The material sequenced was blood, either unsorted or a sorted T cell fraction (not recorded which). These receptors came from a male donor with ankylosing spondylitis or in good health (not recorded which).

This clonotype was observed a handful of times. V gene TRBV7-2 combines with J gene TRBJ2-1, with 9 bases matching TRBD2. This CDR3 is 17 amino acids long. Germline CDR1 SGHTA, CDR2 FQGNSA. V shed 1 base, J shed 9 bases, and the junction held 13 bases outside the gene matches. CDR3 nucleotide sequence: TGTGCCAGCAGCTTAGTTATTCGGGCTAGCGGGGTAACTGAGCAGTTCTTC. Its translation: CASSLVIRASGVTEQFF.

This clonotype was counted ten times or more. CDR3 region: CASSIGPGTGNTEAFF. The CDR3 DNA sequence: TGTGCCAGTAGTATAGGTCCCGGGACAGGGAACACTGAAGCTTTCTTT. V is TRBV19 and J is TRBJ1-1; 8 bases line up with TRBD1. The CDR3 spans 16 residues. With 1 base clipped from V and 1 base from J, the junction kept 5 bases outside the gene matches. The V gene's germline CDR1 is LNHDA and CDR2 SQIVND (reference sequence). The full variable domain, rest sourced from reference TRBV19 and TRBJ1-1, is DGGITQSPKYLFRKEGQNVTLSCEQNLNHDAMYWYRQDPGQGLRLIYYSQIVNDFQKGDIAEGYSVSREKKESFPLTVTSAQKNPTAFYLCASSIGPGTGNTEAFFGQGTRLTVV.

This clonotype turned up a few times. The chain joins TRBV20-1 to TRBJ2-1; TRBD2 agrees at 7 bases. V lost 4 bases to trimming and J lost 8 bases; unmatched junction nucleotides: 11. Germline assignment: CDR1 DFQATT and CDR2 SNEGSKA (reference sequence). This CDR3 is built from 14 residues. The CDR3 DNA reads TGCAGTGCTACGGTAGCGGGTTTGGGGTATGAGCAGTTCTTC. This gives the protein CSATVAGLGYEQFF.

At least ten counts were recorded for this clonotype. The chain employs TRBV18 and TRBJ2-5, with a tentative D call TRBD2 (6 bases). This CDR3 is built from 15 residues. The germline V gene encodes CDR1 KGHSH and CDR2 LQKENI. V shed 2 bases and J shed 2 bases, with 12 bases lying between them. CDR3 residues: CASSPAGRVQETQYF. DNA of the CDR3: TGTGCCAGCTCACCAGCGGGACGGGTACAAGAGACCCAGTACTTC.

The J gene is TRBJ1-2, the V gene TRBV30; perhaps TRBD1 as D (6 bases). Germline V gene sequence: CDR1 GTSNPN, CDR2 SVGIG (reference sequence). Trimming pared 3 bases from V and 1 base from J, leaving 9 bases between. This CDR3 comprises 13 residues. The CDR3 loop is CAWRDSFNYGYTF. DNA of the CDR3: TGTGCCTGGAGGGACAGCTTTAACTATGGCTACACCTTC.

This clonotype was observed a few times. The chain joins TRBV18 to TRBJ2-2; D tentatively reads TRBD1 or TRBD2 (5 bases each). V lost 2 bases to trimming and J lost 2 bases, with 9 bases between them. This CDR3 has 15 amino acids. CDR1 and CDR2 (germline): KGHSH, LQKENI. CDR3: CASSPNRGNTGELFF. The CDR3 nucleotides read TGTGCCAGCTCACCAAACCGGGGCAACACCGGGGAGCTGTTTTTT.

This clonotype was seen many times. The chain couples TRBV20-1 to TRBJ2-7; D is uncertain. CDR3 size: 12 residues. Germline CDR1 DFQATT, CDR2 SNEGSKA (reference sequence). Trimming cost V 3 bases and J 2 bases, with 8 bases left between them. CDR3 nucleotides: TGCAGTGCTAGGTGGCAGACCTACGAGCAGTACTTC. Its translation: CSARWQTYEQYF.

The chain recombines TRBV20-1 with TRBJ2-7, with 8 bases that match TRBD2. Germline CDR1 and CDR2: DFQATT and SNEGSKA (reference sequence). The V segment lost 6 bases and the J segment 5 bases; nucleotides outside the gene matches: 3. The CDR3 runs 11 residues. The CDR3 reads CSAIAGNEQYF. In DNA, the CDR3 is TGCAGTGCCATAGCGGGAAACGAGCAGTACTTC.

The gene calls are TRBV16 and TRBJ2-7; no definite D call. Germline CDR1 KGHSY, CDR2 FQNENV. V was clipped by 0 bases and J by 4 bases, with 10 bases between them. The CDR3 is 14 amino acids. The CDR3: CASSQSIFFYEQYF. The CDR3 region has the DNA TGTGCCAGCAGCCAATCGATTTTCTTTTACGAGCAGTACTTC.

This clonotype showed up just a few times. V is TRBV5-1 and J is TRBJ2-1, with D possibly TRBD1 on 6 matching bases. The CDR3 loop spans 17 amino acids. Deletions cut 0 bases from V and 1 base from J, with 14 bases between. Germline V CDR1 and CDR2: SGHRS, YFSETQ. CDR3 amino acids: CASSLAGGQGSYNEQFF. The CDR3 coding sequence is TGCGCCAGCAGCTTGGCAGGCGGGCAGGGGTCCTACAATGAGCAGTTCTTC.

The chain combines TRBV11-2 with TRBJ2-5; D is perhaps TRBD1 (6 bases). The V and J ends lost 4 bases and 5 bases respectively, with 14 bases between them. Germline lookup yields CDR1 SGHAT and CDR2 FQNNGV. The CDR3 sequence is 14 residues long. CDR3 in amino acids: CASSSQGFGETQYF. The CDR3 DNA reads as TGTGCCAGCAGCTCGCAGGGGTTTGGGGAGACCCAGTACTTC.

This clonotype has ten or more counts. The chain combines TRBV2 with TRBJ2-3; D unclear. The germline V gene has CDR1 SNHLY and CDR2 FYNNEI. The CDR3 runs to 11 residues. V lost 4 bases and J 5 bases, leaving 4 bases between the germline ends. This CDR3 is CASSVKDTQYF. DNA of the CDR3: TGTGCCAGCAGTGTTAAAGATACGCAGTATTTT.

This clonotype was seen repeatedly, ten times or more. The gene calls are TRBV7-2 and TRBJ1-1; D may be TRBD1 (6 bases). V lost 2 bases and J lost 4, with 8 bases in between. Germline CDR1 is SGHTA and CDR2 is FQGNSA. CDR3 size: 13 residues. CDR3 loop: CASSLQGLTEAFF. CDR3 sequence (DNA): TGTGCCAGCAGCTTACAGGGGCTCACTGAAGCTTTCTTT. The variable domain in full, with the rest retrieved from reference TRBV7-2 and TRBJ1-1, is GAGVSQSPSNKVTEKGKDVELRCDPISGHTALYWYRQSLGQGLEFLIYFQGNSAPDKSGLPSDRFSAERTGGSVSTLTIQRTQQEDSAVYLCASSLQGLTEAFFGQGTRLTVV.

The chain carries TRBV18 and TRBJ2-1; 11 bases align to TRBD2. CDR1 is KGHSH, CDR2 LQKENI, per germline. The CDR3 length is 18 residues. Unmatched junction bases numbered 17, after V lost 4 bases and J lost 9 bases. The CDR3: CASSLQRQLAGEHGEQFF. CDR3 sequence (DNA): TGTGCCAGCTCACTACAACGCCAACTAGCGGGAGAACATGGTGAGCAGTTCTTC.